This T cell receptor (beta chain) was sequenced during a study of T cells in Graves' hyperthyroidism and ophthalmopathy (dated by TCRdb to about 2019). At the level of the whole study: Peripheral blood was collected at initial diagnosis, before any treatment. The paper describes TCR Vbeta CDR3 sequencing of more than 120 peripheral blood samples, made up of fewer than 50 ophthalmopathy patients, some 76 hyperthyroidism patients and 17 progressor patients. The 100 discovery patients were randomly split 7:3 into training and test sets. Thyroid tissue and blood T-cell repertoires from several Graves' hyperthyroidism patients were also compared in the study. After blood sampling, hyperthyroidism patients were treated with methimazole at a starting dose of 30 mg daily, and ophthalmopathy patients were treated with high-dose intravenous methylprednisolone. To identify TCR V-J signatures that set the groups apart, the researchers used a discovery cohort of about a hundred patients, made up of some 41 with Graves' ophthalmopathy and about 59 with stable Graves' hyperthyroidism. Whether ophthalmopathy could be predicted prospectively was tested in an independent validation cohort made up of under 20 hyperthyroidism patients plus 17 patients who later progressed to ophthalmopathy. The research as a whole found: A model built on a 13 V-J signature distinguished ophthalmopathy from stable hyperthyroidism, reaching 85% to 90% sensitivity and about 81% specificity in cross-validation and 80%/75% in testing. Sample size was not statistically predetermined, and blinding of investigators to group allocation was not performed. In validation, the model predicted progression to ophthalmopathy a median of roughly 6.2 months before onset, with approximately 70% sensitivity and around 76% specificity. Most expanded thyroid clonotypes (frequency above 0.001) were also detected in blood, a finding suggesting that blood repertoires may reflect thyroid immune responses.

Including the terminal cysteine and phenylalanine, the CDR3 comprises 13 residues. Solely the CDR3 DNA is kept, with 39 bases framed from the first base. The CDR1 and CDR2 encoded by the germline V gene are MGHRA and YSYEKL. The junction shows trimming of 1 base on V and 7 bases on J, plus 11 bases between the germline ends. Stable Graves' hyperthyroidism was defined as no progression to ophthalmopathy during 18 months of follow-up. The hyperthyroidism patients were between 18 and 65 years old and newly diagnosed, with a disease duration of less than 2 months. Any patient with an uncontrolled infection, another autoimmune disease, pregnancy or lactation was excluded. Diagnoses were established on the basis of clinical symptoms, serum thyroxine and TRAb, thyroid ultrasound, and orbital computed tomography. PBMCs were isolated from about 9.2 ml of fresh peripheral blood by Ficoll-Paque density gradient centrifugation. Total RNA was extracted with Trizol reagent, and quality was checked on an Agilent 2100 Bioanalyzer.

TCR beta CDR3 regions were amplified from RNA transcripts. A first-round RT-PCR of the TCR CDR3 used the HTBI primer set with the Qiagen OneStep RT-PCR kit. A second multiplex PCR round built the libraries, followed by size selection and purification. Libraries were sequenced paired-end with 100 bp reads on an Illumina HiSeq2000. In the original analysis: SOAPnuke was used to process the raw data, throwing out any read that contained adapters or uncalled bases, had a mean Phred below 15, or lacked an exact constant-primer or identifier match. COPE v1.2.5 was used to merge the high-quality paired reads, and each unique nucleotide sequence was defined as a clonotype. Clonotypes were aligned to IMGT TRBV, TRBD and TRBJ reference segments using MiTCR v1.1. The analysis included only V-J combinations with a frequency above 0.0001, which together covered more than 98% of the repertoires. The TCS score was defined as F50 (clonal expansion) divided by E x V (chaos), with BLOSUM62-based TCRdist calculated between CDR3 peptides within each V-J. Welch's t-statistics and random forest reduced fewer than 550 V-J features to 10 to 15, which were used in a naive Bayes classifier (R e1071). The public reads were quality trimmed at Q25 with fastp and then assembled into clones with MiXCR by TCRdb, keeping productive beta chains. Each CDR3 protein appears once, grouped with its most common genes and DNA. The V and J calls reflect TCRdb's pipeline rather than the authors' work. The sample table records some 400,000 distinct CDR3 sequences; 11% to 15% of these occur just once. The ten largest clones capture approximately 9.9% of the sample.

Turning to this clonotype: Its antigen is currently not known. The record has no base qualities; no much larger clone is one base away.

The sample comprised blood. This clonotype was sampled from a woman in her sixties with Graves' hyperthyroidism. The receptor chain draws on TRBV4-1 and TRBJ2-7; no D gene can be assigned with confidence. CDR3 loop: CASSQGDSEEQYF. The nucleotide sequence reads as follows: TGCGCCAGCAGCCAAGGAGATAGTGAAGAGCAGTACTTC.